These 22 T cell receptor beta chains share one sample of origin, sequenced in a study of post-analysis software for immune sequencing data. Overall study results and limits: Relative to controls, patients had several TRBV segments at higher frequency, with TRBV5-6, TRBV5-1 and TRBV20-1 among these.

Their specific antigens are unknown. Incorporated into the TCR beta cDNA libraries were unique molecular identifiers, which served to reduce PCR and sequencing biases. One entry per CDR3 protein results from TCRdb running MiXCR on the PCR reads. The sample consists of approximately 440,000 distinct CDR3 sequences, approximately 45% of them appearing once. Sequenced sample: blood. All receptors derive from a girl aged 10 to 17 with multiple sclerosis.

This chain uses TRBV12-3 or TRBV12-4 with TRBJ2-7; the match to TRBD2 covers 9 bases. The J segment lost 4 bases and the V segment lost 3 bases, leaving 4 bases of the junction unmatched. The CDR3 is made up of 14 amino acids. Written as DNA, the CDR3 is TGTGCCAGCAGTTTTAGCGGGAGCAGGTACGAGCAGTACTTC. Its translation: CASSFSGSRYEQYF.

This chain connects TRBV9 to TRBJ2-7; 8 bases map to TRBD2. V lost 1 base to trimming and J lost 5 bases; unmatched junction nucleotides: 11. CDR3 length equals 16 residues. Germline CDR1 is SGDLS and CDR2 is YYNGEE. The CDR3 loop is CASSVSPGGDLHEQYF. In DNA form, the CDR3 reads TGTGCCAGCAGCGTATCGCCGGGAGGGGATCTGCACGAGCAGTACTTC.

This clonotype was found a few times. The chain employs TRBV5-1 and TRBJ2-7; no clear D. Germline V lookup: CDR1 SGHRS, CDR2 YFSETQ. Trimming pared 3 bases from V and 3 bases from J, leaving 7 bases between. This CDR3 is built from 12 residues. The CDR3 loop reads CASSSPDYEQYF. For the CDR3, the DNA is TGCGCCAGCAGCTCCCCCGACTACGAGCAGTACTTC.

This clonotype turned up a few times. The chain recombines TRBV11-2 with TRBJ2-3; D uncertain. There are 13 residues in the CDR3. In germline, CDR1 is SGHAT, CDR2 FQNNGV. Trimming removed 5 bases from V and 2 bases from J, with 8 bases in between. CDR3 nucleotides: TGTGCCAGCAGCGAACACCACACAGATACGCAGTATTTT. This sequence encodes CASSEHHTDTQYF. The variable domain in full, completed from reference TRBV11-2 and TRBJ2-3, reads EAGVAQSPRYKIIEKRQSVAFWCNPISGHATLYWYQQILGQGPKLLIQFQNNGVVDDSQLPKDRFSAERLKGVDSTLKIQPAKLEDSAVYLCASSEHHTDTQYFGPGTRLTVL.

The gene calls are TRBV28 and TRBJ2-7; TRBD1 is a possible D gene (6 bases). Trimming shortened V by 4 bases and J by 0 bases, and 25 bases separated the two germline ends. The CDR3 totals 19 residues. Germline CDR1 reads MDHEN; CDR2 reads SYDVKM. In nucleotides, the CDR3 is TGTGCCAGCAGTTCTTTAACCGGGACAACCGGATGGGTCTCCTACGAGCAGTACTTC. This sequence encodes CASSSLTGTTGWVSYEQYF.

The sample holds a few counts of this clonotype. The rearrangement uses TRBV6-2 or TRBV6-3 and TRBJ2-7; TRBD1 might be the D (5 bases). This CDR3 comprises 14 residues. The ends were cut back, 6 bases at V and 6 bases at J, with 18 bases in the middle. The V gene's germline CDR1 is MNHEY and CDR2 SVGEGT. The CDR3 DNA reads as TGTGCCAGCAGCCAAGGGGCAAGGTTCTCCGAGCAGTACTTC. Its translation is CASSQGARFSEQYF.

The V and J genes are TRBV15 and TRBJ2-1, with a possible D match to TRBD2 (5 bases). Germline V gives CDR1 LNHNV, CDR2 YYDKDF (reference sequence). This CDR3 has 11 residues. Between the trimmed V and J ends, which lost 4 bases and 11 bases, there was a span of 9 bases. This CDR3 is CATSNREKQFF. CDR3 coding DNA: TGTGCCACCAGCAACCGGGAAAAGCAGTTCTTC.

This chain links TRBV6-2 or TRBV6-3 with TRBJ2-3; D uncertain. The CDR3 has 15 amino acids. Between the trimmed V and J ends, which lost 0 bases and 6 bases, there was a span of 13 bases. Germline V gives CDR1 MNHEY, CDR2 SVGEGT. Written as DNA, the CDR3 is TGTGCCAGCAGTTACTCCGGCGAGATGGTCGATACGCAGTATTTT. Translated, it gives CASSYSGEMVDTQYF.

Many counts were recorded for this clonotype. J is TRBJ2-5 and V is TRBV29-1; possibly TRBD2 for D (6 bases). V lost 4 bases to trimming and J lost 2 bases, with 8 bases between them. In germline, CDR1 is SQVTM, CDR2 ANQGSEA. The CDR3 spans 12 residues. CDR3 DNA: TGCAGCGTTGGGGCGGGGCAAGAGACCCAGTACTTC. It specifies CSVGAGQETQYF.

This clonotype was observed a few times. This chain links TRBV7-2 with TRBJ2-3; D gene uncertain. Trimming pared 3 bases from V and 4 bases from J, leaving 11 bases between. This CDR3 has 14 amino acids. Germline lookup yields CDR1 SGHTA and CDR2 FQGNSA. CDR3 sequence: CASSFGRSPDTQYF. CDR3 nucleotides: TGTGCCAGCAGCTTTGGTCGGAGCCCAGATACGCAGTATTTT.

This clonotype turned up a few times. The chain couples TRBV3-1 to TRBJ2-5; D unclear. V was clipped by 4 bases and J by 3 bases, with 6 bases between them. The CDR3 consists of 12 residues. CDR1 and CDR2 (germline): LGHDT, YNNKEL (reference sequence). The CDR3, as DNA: TGTGCCAGCAGCCCCCGGAAAGAGACCCAGTACTTC. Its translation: CASSPRKETQYF.

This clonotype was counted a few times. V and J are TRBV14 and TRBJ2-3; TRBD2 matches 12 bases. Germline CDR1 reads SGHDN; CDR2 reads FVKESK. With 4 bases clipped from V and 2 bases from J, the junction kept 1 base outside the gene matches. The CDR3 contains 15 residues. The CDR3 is CASSRLAGDTDTQYF. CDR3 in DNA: TGTGCCAGCAGCCGACTAGCGGGAGACACAGATACGCAGTATTTT.

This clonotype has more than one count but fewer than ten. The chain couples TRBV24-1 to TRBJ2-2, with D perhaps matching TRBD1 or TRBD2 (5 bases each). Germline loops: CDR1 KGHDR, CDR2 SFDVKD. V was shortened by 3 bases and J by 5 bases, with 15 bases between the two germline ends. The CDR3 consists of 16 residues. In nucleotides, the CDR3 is TGTGCCACCAGTGATGTGCGGACATCGGGGACCGGGGAGCTGTTTTTT. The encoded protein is CATSDVRTSGTGELFF.

CDR3 nucleotide sequence: TGTGCCAGCAGCTCAAGAGGAGGGTTAGAGCAGTACTTC. This sequence encodes CASSSRGGLEQYF. The chain has TRBV7-9 and TRBJ2-4; a weak D match, TRBD2 (6 bases). CDR3 length: 13 residues. The V gene lost 4 bases and the J gene lost 13 bases, with 17 bases spanning the gap. Per the germline V gene, CDR1 is SEHNR and CDR2 is FQNEAQ (reference sequence).

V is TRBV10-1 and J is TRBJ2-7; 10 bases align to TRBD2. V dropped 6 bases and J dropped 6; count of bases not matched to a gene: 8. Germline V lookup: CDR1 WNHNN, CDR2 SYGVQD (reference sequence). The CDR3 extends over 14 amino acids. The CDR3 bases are TGCGCCAGCAGACGAGCGGGAGGGCCGGGCGAGCAGTACTTC. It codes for CASRRAGGPGEQYF.

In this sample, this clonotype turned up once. CDR3 coding DNA: TGTGCCAGCAGTATCGTAGCGGGAGGGCCCTACAATGAGCAGTTCTTC. Amino acids: CASSIVAGGPYNEQFF. V usage is TRBV28 and J usage is TRBJ2-1; TRBD2 matches 11 bases. The CDR3 contains 16 residues. Germline CDR1 reads MDHEN; CDR2 reads SYDVKM. V dropped 5 bases and J dropped 2; count of bases not matched to a gene: 5. Looking up the rest from reference TRBV28 and TRBJ2-1 gives the full variable domain: DVKVTQSSRYLVKRTGEKVFLECVQDMDHENMFWYRQDPGLGLRLIYFSYDVKMKEKGDIPEGYSVSREKKERFSLILESASTNQTSMYLCASSIVAGGPYNEQFFGPGTRLTVL.

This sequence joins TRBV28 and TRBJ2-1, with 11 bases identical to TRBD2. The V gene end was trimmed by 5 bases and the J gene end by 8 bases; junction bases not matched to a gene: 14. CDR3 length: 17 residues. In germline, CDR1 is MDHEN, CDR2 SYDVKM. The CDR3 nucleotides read TGTGCCAGCAGTGCCTACACTAGCGGGAGTATCGTCGATGAGCAGTTCTTC. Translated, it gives CASSAYTSGSIVDEQFF.

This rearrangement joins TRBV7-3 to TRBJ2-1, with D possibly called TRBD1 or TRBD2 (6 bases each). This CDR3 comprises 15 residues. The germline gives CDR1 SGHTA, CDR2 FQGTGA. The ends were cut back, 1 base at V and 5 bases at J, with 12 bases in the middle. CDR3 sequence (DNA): TGTGCCAGCAGCTTAAATGGGGGGCGGAACAATGAGCAGTTCTTC. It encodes CASSLNGGRNNEQFF.

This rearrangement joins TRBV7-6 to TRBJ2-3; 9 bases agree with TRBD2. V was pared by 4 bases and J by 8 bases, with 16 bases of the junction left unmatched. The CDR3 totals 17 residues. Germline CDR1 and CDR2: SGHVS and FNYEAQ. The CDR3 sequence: CASSYSSGIPTSGTQYF. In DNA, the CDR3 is TGTGCCAGCAGCTATTCTAGCGGGATCCCTACCTCGGGTACGCAGTATTTT.

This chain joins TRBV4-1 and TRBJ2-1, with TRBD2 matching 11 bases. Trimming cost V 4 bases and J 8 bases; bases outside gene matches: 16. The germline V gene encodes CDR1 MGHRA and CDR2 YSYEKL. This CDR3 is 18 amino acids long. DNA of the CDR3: TGCGCCAGCAGCCTCCTAAACCCCCTAGCGGGAGGTGGGGATGAGCAGTTCTTC. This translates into CASSLLNPLAGGGDEQFF.

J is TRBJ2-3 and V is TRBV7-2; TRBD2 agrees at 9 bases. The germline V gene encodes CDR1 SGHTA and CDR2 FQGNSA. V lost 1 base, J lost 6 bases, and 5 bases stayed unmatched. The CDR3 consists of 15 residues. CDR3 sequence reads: CASSLGAGGIDTQYF. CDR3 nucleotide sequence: TGTGCCAGCAGCTTAGGGGCGGGAGGGATCGATACGCAGTATTTT.

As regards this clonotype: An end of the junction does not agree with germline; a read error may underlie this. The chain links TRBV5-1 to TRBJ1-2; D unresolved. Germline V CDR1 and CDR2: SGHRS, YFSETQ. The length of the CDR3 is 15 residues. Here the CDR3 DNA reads TGCGCCAGTAGCTTGGATCCGGGTTCGGCTCATGGCTACACCTTC. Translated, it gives CASSLDPGSAHGYTF.